The T cell receptor (beta chain) under discussion was sequenced for a study of T cell repertoires in cytomegalovirus infection. Germline CDR1 reads MDHEN; CDR2 reads SYDVKM. The CDR3 is made up of 15 amino acids. One entry per CDR3 protein, called by TCRdb with MiXCR from the reads. The data contain about 450,000 distinct CDR3 sequences, about a third of them seen just once; the ten biggest clones take up approximately 15%. Worth noting for this clonotype: A much larger clonotype is one base distant, so this may be a read error.

Input material: PBMCs. The TCR sequence derives from a human donor in good health (CMV status not recorded). Some clones in this sample may be carry-over from other donors' samples. The chain combines TRBV28 with TRBJ1-2; 7 bases align to TRBD1. The CDR3 nucleotides read TGTGCCAGCAGTCTAACAGGGGAAGCTAACTATTGCTACACCTTC. It codes for CASSLTGEANYCYTF.